The 30 T cell receptor beta chains below come from one sample, sequenced in a study of blood T cell repertoires in COVID-19. Clones were read by immunoSEQ multiplex PCR, and TCRdb kept only the in-frame ones, dropping some. The sample yields about 260,000 clones, around 80% seen once. The material sequenced was peripheral blood. The receptors here all came from a woman older than 75 with acute or convalescent COVID-19.

The sample holds one count of this clone. The rearrangement links TRBV11-2 to TRBJ1-2; the D is unclear. V was shortened by 1 base and J by 4 bases, with 13 bases between the two germline ends. Germline V gene sequence: CDR1 SGHAT, CDR2 FQNNGV. This CDR3 has 15 amino acids. The CDR3 loop reads CASSLVSGQSYGYTF. DNA of the CDR3: TGTGCCAGCAGCTTAGTGAGTGGGCAGTCCTATGGCTACACCTTC. The complete variable domain, with remaining parts taken from reference TRBV11-2 and TRBJ1-2, reads EAGVAQSPRYKIIEKRQSVAFWCNPISGHATLYWYQQILGQGPKLLIQFQNNGVVDDSQLPKDRFSAERLKGVDSTLKIQPAKLEDSAVYLCASSLVSGQSYGYTFGSGTRLTVV.

The chain links TRBV28 to TRBJ2-2; 12 nucleotides match TRBD2. The V and J ends lost 9 bases and 5 bases, in that order; junction bases with no gene match: 13. The CDR3 is 17 amino acids. The germline V gene encodes CDR1 MDHEN and CDR2 SYDVKM. The CDR3, as DNA: TGTGCCAGTAGCGGGGGGCTACTAGCGGGAGGTACCGGGGAGCTGTTTTTT. It yields the protein CASSGGLLAGGTGELFF. The full variable domain, completed using reference TRBV28 and TRBJ2-2, is DVKVTQSSRYLVKRTGEKVFLECVQDMDHENMFWYRQDPGLGLRLIYFSYDVKMKEKGDIPEGYSVSREKKERFSLILESASTNQTSMYLCASSGGLLAGGTGELFFGEGSRLTVL.

V gene TRBV4-1 combines with J gene TRBJ2-3; a weak D match, TRBD1 (5 bases). The CDR3 is made up of 19 amino acids. V shed 0 bases and J shed 0 bases, with 19 bases lying between them. CDR1 is MGHRA and CDR2 is YSYEKL in the germline V gene. This CDR3 reads CASSQDDRLDSPSTDTQYF. The CDR3 region has the DNA TGCGCCAGCAGCCAAGATGACCGCCTAGACAGCCCTAGCACAGATACGCAGTATTTT.

This clone was seen just once. This sequence joins TRBV5-1 and TRBJ2-7; 11 bases are shared with TRBD2. From germline, CDR1 is SGHRS and CDR2 YFSETQ. The CDR3 runs to 15 residues. The ends lost 4 bases at V and 3 bases at J; junction bases unmatched: 6. The CDR3 DNA follows: TGCGCCAGCAGCCCTATAGCGGGAGGGGGCTACGAGCAGTACTTC. Translating it yields CASSPIAGGGYEQYF.

This chain links TRBV4-3 with TRBJ1-6, with D perhaps matching TRBD1 (6 bases). The V gene lost 4 bases and the J gene lost 2 bases, with 12 bases spanning the gap. The germline gives CDR1 LGHNA, CDR2 YSLEER. This CDR3 has 16 amino acids. For the CDR3, the DNA is TGCGCCAGCAGCCCACCACAGGGTACCTATAATTCACCCCTCCACTTT. It translates to CASSPPQGTYNSPLHF.

The rearrangement joins TRBV20-1 to TRBJ2-1, with D possibly matching TRBD2 (5 bases). In germline, CDR1 is DFQATT, CDR2 SNEGSKA (reference sequence). The CDR3 consists of 11 residues. Deletions cut 6 bases from V and 8 bases from J, with 11 bases between. CDR3 protein: CSAETEDEQFF. CDR3 coding DNA: TGCAGTGCGGAAACGGAGGATGAGCAGTTCTTC.

The chain combines TRBV9 with TRBJ2-3; possibly TRBD2 for D (6 bases). The CDR3 has 15 residues. Germline CDR1 is SGDLS and CDR2 is YYNGEE. Trimming removed 0 bases at V and 4 bases at J, with 12 bases between. The CDR3 protein is CASSVGGRGSDTQYF. CDR3 DNA: TGTGCCAGCAGCGTAGGTGGGCGGGGATCAGATACGCAGTATTTT.

The rearrangement joins TRBV6-2 or TRBV6-3 to TRBJ2-3; 12 nucleotides match TRBD2. The CDR3 loop spans 17 amino acids. V shed 6 bases, J shed 0 bases, and the junction held 7 bases outside the gene matches. The germline V gene has CDR1 MNHEY and CDR2 SVGEGT. The CDR3 DNA is TGTGCCAGCAGCCCTCCTAGCGGGGGGGGTAGCACAGATACGCAGTATTTT. It encodes CASSPPSGGGSTDTQYF.

CDR3 protein: CASSRKTSGYSNEQFF. In nucleotides, the CDR3 is TGTGCCAGCAGCCGCAAAACTAGCGGGTACAGCAATGAGCAGTTCTTC. The chain is built from TRBV7-2 and TRBJ2-1; 9 bases agree with TRBD2. This CDR3 has 16 amino acids. Germline values: CDR1 SGHTA, CDR2 FQGNSA. V gave up 5 bases and J gave up 6 bases; unmatched junction bases: 11.

This sequence joins TRBV28 and TRBJ2-7; TRBD2 matches 8 bases. The junction had 8 bases not matched to a gene; V was cut back by 7 bases and J by 0 bases. This CDR3 comprises 15 residues. CDR1 is MDHEN and CDR2 is SYDVKM in the germline V gene. CDR3 region: CASTSGGEVSYEQYF. The CDR3 DNA reads TGTGCCAGCACCTCGGGAGGGGAGGTCTCCTACGAGCAGTACTTC.

This clone was detected many times. This chain uses TRBV6-4 with TRBJ1-1; D is undetermined. Deletions cut 6 bases from V and 1 base from J, with 6 bases between. The CDR3 sequence is 12 residues long. Germline V CDR1 and CDR2: MRHNA, SNTAGT. The CDR3 here is CASSPGNTEAFF. For the CDR3, the DNA is TGTGCCAGCAGCCCAGGGAACACTGAAGCTTTCTTT.

This chain connects TRBV18 to TRBJ1-5; D may be TRBD1 (5 bases). The CDR3 is 14 amino acids. CDR1 is KGHSH and CDR2 is LQKENI in the germline V gene. V dropped 4 bases and J dropped 4 bases, with 11 bases sitting between them. CDR3 nucleotides: TGTGCCAGCTCACAAGACAGCATGAATCAGCCCCAGCATTTT. It codes for CASSQDSMNQPQHF.

V and J are TRBV9 and TRBJ2-5; 7 bases fit TRBD1. This CDR3 contains 17 residues. J was trimmed by 2 bases and V by 0 bases; bases with no gene match: 10. Looked up from germline, CDR1 is SGDLS and CDR2 is YYNGEE. CDR3 sequence reads: CASSVGDTGVGQETQYF. CDR3 DNA: TGTGCCAGCAGCGTAGGAGACACAGGGGTTGGGCAAGAGACCCAGTACTTC. Together with reference TRBV9 and TRBJ2-5, the CDR3 gives the full variable domain: DSGVTQTPKHLITATGQRVTLRCSPRSGDLSVYWYQQSLDQGLQFLIQYYNGEERAKGNILERFSAQQFPDLHSELNLSSLELGDSALYFCASSVGDTGVGQETQYFGPGTRLLVL.

This chain uses TRBV27 with TRBJ1-1; D ambiguous. CDR3 length equals 14 residues. V gave up 0 bases and J gave up 2 bases, with 7 bases separating them. CDR1 MNHEY and CDR2 SMNVEV come from the germline V gene (reference sequence). The CDR3 sequence is CASSLSRANTEAFF. CDR3 in DNA: TGTGCCAGCAGTTTATCGAGGGCTAACACTGAAGCTTTCTTT.

The J gene is TRBJ2-5, the V gene TRBV7-2; 9 bases fit TRBD1. With V trimmed by 5 bases and J by 6 bases, 7 bases remained unmatched. The germline CDR1 and CDR2 sequences are SGHTA and FQGNSA. This CDR3 is 14 amino acids long. CDR3: CASSLGTGSKTQYF. The CDR3 nucleotides are TGTGCCAGCAGCCTCGGGACAGGGTCAAAGACCCAGTACTTC.

V and J are TRBV6-5 and TRBJ2-5; 7 positions agree with TRBD1. CDR1 and CDR2 from the germline V gene are MNHEY and SVGAGI. This CDR3 has 16 amino acids. The ends lost 3 bases at V and 1 base at J; junction bases unmatched: 8. The chain's CDR3 is CASSYSTGTAQETQYF. CDR3 coding DNA: TGTGCCAGCAGTTATTCCACCGGGACAGCCCAAGAGACCCAGTACTTC.

The chain recombines TRBV27 with TRBJ2-7, with 8 nucleotides matching TRBD1. This CDR3 contains 15 residues. CDR1 is MNHEY and CDR2 is SMNVEV in the germline V gene (reference sequence). J lost 5 bases, V lost 5 bases, and 11 bases had no gene match. The CDR3 region is CASSVSRTGIHEQYF. The CDR3 nucleotides read TGTGCCAGCAGTGTCTCCCGGACAGGGATCCACGAGCAGTACTTC.

This clone was found a few times. The chain uses TRBV7-7 and TRBJ2-5, with 8 bases identical to TRBD2. This CDR3 has 16 residues. Trimming took 5 bases from V and 8 from J; bases not matched to a gene: 16. Germline CDR1 SSHAT, CDR2 FNYEAQ (reference sequence). In nucleotides, the CDR3 is TGTGCCAGCAGCACTGGAGGGCCTAGCGGGTCTTATACCCAGTACTTC. This codes for CASSTGGPSGSYTQYF.

The table lists this clone with a few counts. The chain couples TRBV11-1 to TRBJ2-7; a possible D gene is TRBD1 (5 bases). This CDR3 spans 16 amino acids. V lost 3 bases, J lost 0 bases, and 15 bases lay in between. From germline, CDR1 is SGHAT and CDR2 FQDESV (reference sequence). DNA of the CDR3: TGTGCCAGCAGCTTCAGCAGGGCGAGCCACTCCTACGAGCAGTACTTC. This codes for CASSFSRASHSYEQYF.

This chain connects TRBV6-4 to TRBJ2-2; 7 bases line up with TRBD1. CDR1 is MRHNA and CDR2 is SNTAGT in the germline V gene. This CDR3 has 15 amino acids. V lost 4 bases, J lost 2 bases, and 4 bases stayed unmatched. CDR3 sequence reads: CASSARQGNTGELFF. The DNA of the CDR3 is TGTGCCAGCAGTGCACGACAGGGTAACACCGGGGAGCTGTTTTTT.

The chain has TRBV19 and TRBJ1-5, with TRBD1 matching over 8 bases. This CDR3 is 13 amino acids long. Germline lookup yields CDR1 LNHDA and CDR2 SQIVND (reference sequence). Trimming removed 11 bases from V and 7 bases from J; junction bases left unmatched: 10. The CDR3, as DNA: TGTGCCGCCGGGACAGGTCGGAGGCAGCCCCAGCATTTT. This gives the protein CAAGTGRRQPQHF.

This chain connects TRBV4-3 to TRBJ1-6; D is uncertain. CDR1 is LGHNA and CDR2 is YSLEER in the germline V gene. The ends were cut back, 5 bases at V and 9 bases at J, with 17 bases in the middle. The CDR3 contains 15 residues. In DNA form, the CDR3 reads TGCGCCAGCAGCTTAGGCTGGGCTAATACTTCACCCCTCCACTTT. It codes for CASSLGWANTSPLHF.

A few counts support this clone. The CDR3, as DNA: TGTGCCATCAGGGCGGGACTAGCGGGAGCCCCGCAGCACAATAGTGAGCAGTTCTTC. Encoded protein: CAIRAGLAGAPQHNSEQFF. The gene calls are TRBV10-3 and TRBJ2-1, with 14 bases lining up with TRBD2. The CDR3 totals 19 residues. Unmatched junction bases numbered 19, after V lost 6 bases and J lost 9 bases. CDR1 is ENHRY, CDR2 SYGVKD, per germline.

This chain links TRBV9 with TRBJ1-2; 7 nucleotides match TRBD1. J lost 4 bases, V lost 4 bases, and 7 bases had no gene match. Germline values: CDR1 SGDLS, CDR2 YYNGEE. The CDR3 contains 14 residues. CDR3 nucleotides: TGTGCCAGCAGCTCCACGGGACAGTCCTATGGCTACACCTTC. Protein sequence: CASSSTGQSYGYTF.

This clone was seen a handful of times. The chain couples TRBV5-6 to TRBJ2-5, with TRBD1 matching 10 bases. Per germline, CDR1 SGHDT and CDR2 YYEEEE. V lost 4 bases to trimming and J lost 2 bases; unmatched junction nucleotides: 2. The CDR3 length is 14 residues. This CDR3 reads CASSKGQGQETQYF. The CDR3, as DNA: TGTGCCAGCAGCAAGGGACAGGGGCAAGAGACCCAGTACTTC.

The chain has TRBV3-1 (or the pseudogene TRBV3-2) and TRBJ2-3, with 14 nucleotides matching TRBD2. The ends lost 1 base at V and 2 bases at J; junction bases unmatched: 5. CDR3 length: 18 amino acids. Germline V CDR1 and CDR2: LGHDT, YNNKEL (reference sequence). Written as DNA, the CDR3 is TGTGCCAGCAGCCAAGGAATGGGACTAGCGGGAGACACAGATACGCAGTATTTT. Its translation is CASSQGMGLAGDTDTQYF.

This clone occurred once. For the CDR3, the DNA is TGTGCCAGTAGTACAGACCACAATCAGCCCCAGCATTTT. Amino acids: CASSTDHNQPQHF. V and J are TRBV19 and TRBJ1-5; D is undetermined. Looked up from germline, CDR1 is LNHDA and CDR2 is SQIVND (reference sequence). CDR3 length equals 13 residues. Trimming shortened V by 4 bases and J by 3 bases, and 7 bases separated the two germline ends.

This chain connects TRBV21-1 to TRBJ2-6; TRBD2 is the table's D call, not checked against the DNA. TRBV21-1 is tagged as a pseudogene. The CDR3 is made up of 20 amino acids. Here the CDR3 reads CASSTKGRDCKGAGANVLTF. CDR3 nucleotides: TGTGCCAGCAGCACAAAAGGGCGGGACTGCAAAGGGGCTGGGGCCAACGTCCTGACTTTC.

This clone was seen only a few times. The CDR3 region is CASSFRGGPLTGELFF. In nucleotides, the CDR3 is TGTGCCAGCAGCTTCCGCGGGGGACCACTAACCGGGGAGCTGTTTTTT. This sequence joins TRBV5-4 and TRBJ2-2, with 7 nucleotides matching TRBD2. Germline CDR1 is SGHNT and CDR2 is YYREEE (reference sequence). This CDR3 contains 16 residues. V lost 2 bases to trimming and J lost 5 bases; unmatched junction nucleotides: 9. The full variable domain, rest sourced from reference TRBV5-4 and TRBJ2-2, is ETGVTQSPTHLIKTRGQQVTLRCSSQSGHNTVSWYQQALGQGPQFIFQYYREEENGRGNFPPRFSGLQFPNYSSELNVNALELDDSALYLCASSFRGGPLTGELFFGEGSRLTVL.

The genes are TRBV5-6 and TRBJ1-5; 7 bases are shared with TRBD1. From germline, CDR1 is SGHDT and CDR2 YYEEEE. V lost 1 base, J lost 4 bases, and 11 bases stayed unmatched. CDR3 length equals 17 residues. The CDR3 here is CASSLFHPGQLNQPQHF. The CDR3 bases are TGTGCCAGCAGCTTGTTTCATCCGGGACAGTTAAATCAGCCCCAGCATTTT.